One T cell receptor beta chain is described in this entry. The CDR3 runs 15 residues. The V segment lost 0 bases and the J segment 4 bases; nucleotides outside the gene matches: 1. CDR1 is LNHNV, CDR2 YYDKDF, per germline (reference sequence). With 60 Vbeta and 13 Jbeta primers, the PCR was carried out. Some clones are missing from TCRdb's copy, which holds only in-frame ones; the method was immunoSEQ multiplex PCR. There are 95,000 to 150,000 clones in the sample; about 76% occur only once, and 30% lies in the top ten. This specimen comes from a study of cytomegalovirus exposure and HLA in healthy donors. About the study: Among the approximately 380 donors who were genotyped, about 80% fell in the genetic ancestry cluster that is associated with self-reported Caucasian donors.

Source material: PBMCs. The TCR comes from a man aged 55 to 70 in good health and CMV-seropositive. This chain links TRBV15 with TRBJ1-1; 11 bases are shared with TRBD1. The CDR3 spells CATSRDGTGGTEAFF. CDR3 nucleotide sequence: TGTGCCACCAGCAGAGATGGGACAGGGGGCACTGAAGCTTTCTTT. Together with reference TRBV15 and TRBJ1-1, the CDR3 gives the full variable domain: DAMVIQNPRYQVTQFGKPVTLSCSQTLNHNVMYWYQQKSSQAPKLLFHYYDKDFNNEADTPDNFQSRRPNTSFCFLDIRSPGLGDTAMYLCATSRDGTGGTEAFFGQGTRLTVV.